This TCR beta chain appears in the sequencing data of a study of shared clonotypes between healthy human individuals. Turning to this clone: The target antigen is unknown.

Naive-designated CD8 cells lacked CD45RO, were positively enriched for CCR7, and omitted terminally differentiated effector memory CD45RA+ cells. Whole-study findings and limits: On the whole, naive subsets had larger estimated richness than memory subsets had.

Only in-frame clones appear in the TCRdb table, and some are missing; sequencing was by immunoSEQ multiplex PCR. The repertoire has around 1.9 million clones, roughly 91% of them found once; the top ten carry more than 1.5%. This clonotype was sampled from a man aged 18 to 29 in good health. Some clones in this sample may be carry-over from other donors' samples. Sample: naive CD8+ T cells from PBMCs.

The CDR3 nucleotides read TGTGCCAGCAGCGTCGGACAGGGCGGGGAGCTGTTTTTT. It is translated as CASSVGQGGELFF. The chain employs TRBV9 and TRBJ2-2; 8 nucleotides line up with TRBD1. CDR1 SGDLS and CDR2 YYNGEE come from the germline V gene. The CDR3 has 13 amino acids. The J segment lost 7 bases and the V segment lost 2 bases, leaving 1 base of the junction unmatched.